Shown below are 8 T cell receptor beta chains from a single sample sequenced in a study of blood T cell repertoires in COVID-19. Some clones are missing from TCRdb's copy, which holds only in-frame ones; the method was immunoSEQ multiplex PCR. The profile shows roughly 350,000 clones, around 86% of them singletons. Material for sequencing was peripheral blood. These receptors originate from a woman aged 45-59 years with COVID-19, enrolled during active disease.

The chain couples TRBV30 to TRBJ2-3; possibly TRBD1 for D (5 bases). The CDR3 is 15 amino acids. Trimming removed 0 bases from V and 1 base from J, with 11 bases in between. Germline V gives CDR1 GTSNPN, CDR2 SVGIG (reference sequence). The CDR3: CAWSVGGRGTDTQYF. CDR3 sequence (DNA): TGTGCCTGGAGTGTTGGCGGCAGGGGCACAGATACGCAGTATTTT.

The chain recombines TRBV3-1 (or the pseudogene TRBV3-2) with TRBJ1-5, with a possible D match to TRBD1 (5 bases). V was shortened by 0 bases and J by 6 bases, with 6 bases between the two germline ends. The CDR3 totals 13 residues. Germline V gene data show CDR1 as LGHDT and CDR2 as YNNKEL (reference sequence). CDR3 in amino acids: CASSQEGVQPQHF. Here the CDR3 DNA reads TGTGCCAGCAGCCAAGAAGGGGTTCAGCCCCAGCATTTT.

Written as DNA, the CDR3 is TGTGCCACCCGGGACAGCAGCAATCAGCCCCAGCATTTT. It is translated as CATRDSSNQPQHF. This sequence joins TRBV19 and TRBJ1-5; TRBD1 matches 7 bases. Germline CDR1 LNHDA, CDR2 SQIVND (reference sequence). The CDR3 loop spans 13 amino acids. The V and J ends lost 10 bases and 1 base, in that order; junction bases with no gene match: 4.

The chain recombines TRBV5-1 with TRBJ2-3; TRBD2 matches at 8 bases. This CDR3 comprises 17 residues. The V gene's germline CDR1 is SGHRS and CDR2 YFSETQ. Trimming took 2 bases from V and 1 from J; bases not matched to a gene: 9. The CDR3 loop is CASSLGVTSGRTDTQYF. CDR3 DNA: TGCGCCAGCAGCTTAGGGGTAACTAGCGGTCGCACAGATACGCAGTATTTT.

The V call is TRBV10-2, the J call TRBJ1-2, with 12 bases fitting TRBD1. There are 14 residues in the CDR3. Per the germline V gene, CDR1 is WSHSY and CDR2 is SAAADI. With 9 bases clipped from V and 1 base from J, the junction kept 3 bases outside the gene matches. The CDR3 DNA sequence: TGCGCCAGTGGGACAGGGGGCCTTAACTATGGCTACACCTTC. Encoded protein: CASGTGGLNYGYTF.

The V call is TRBV5-6, the J call TRBJ2-5; D perhaps matches TRBD2 (5 bases). The CDR3 runs 16 residues. The V gene's germline CDR1 is SGHDT and CDR2 YYEEEE. Between the trimmed V and J ends, which lost 4 bases and 5 bases, there was a span of 21 bases. The CDR3: CASSPTATKWLETQYF. The CDR3 region has the DNA TGTGCCAGCAGCCCCACAGCGACTAAGTGGTTGGAGACCCAGTACTTC.

This clone has just one count. The rearrangement joins TRBV19 to TRBJ1-2; D is unclear. The CDR3 runs 13 residues. Per germline, CDR1 LNHDA and CDR2 SQIVND (reference sequence). Trimming took off 8 bases at V and 5 bases at J, with 15 bases between the two ends. CDR3 DNA sequence: TGTGCCAGTCGGCGGGCAGCACTGTATGGCTACACCTTC. This encodes CASRRAALYGYTF.

The V gene is TRBV19, the J gene TRBJ1-1; 7 bases line up with TRBD1. The V and J ends lost 7 bases and 4 bases, in that order; junction bases with no gene match: 6. Germline CDR1 LNHDA, CDR2 SQIVND (reference sequence). The CDR3 has 13 residues. The CDR3 loop is CASKAGGTTEAFF. For the CDR3, the DNA is TGTGCCAGTAAGGCAGGGGGTACCACTGAAGCTTTCTTT.